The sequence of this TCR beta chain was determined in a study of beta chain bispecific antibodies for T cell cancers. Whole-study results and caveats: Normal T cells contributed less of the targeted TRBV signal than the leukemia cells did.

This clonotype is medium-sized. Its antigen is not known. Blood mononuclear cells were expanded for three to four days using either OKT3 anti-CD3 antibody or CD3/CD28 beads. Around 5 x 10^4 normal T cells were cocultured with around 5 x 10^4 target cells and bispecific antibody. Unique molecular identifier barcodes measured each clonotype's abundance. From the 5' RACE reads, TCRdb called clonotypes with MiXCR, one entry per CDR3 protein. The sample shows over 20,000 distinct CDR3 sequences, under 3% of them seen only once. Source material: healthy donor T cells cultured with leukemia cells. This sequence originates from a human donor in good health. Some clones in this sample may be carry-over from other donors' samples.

The CDR3 bases are TGTGCCAGCAGTTTGGTGGGGGGCTCCTACGAGCAGTACTTC. Protein product: CASSLVGGSYEQYF. The chain has TRBV28 and TRBJ2-7; D is perhaps TRBD2 (6 bases). The CDR3 is 14 amino acids. V gave up 3 bases and J gave up 0 bases, with 9 bases separating them. Germline CDR1 and CDR2: MDHEN and SYDVKM.